The 3 T cell receptor beta chains in this list originate from one sample, sequenced in a study of tumor-infiltrating lymphocytes in primary liver carcinoma. With roughly 540 ng total RNA as template and a constant-region primer, TCR beta cDNA was made. For TCR beta, libraries were produced by three nested multiplex PCR rounds using slightly modified ARM-PCR. TRBV1-TRBV30 forward and Cbeta reverse primers drove the first two roughly 10-cycle rounds. Via MiXCR, TCRdb re-called the multiplex PCR reads, giving one row per CDR3 protein. Of roughly 100,000 distinct CDR3 sequences in the sample, about three quarters are singletons; the top ten hold over 9.5%. Co-extraction of both nucleic acids (RNA and DNA) used roughly 18-32 mg of unsorted bulk tissue. Material: liver tumor tissue from sampling region 5. Subset meaning: tumor region T5, tumor centre. These receptors came from a woman aged 60-70 years with primary liver carcinoma and hepatitis B virus infection.

As to this clonotype: This likely comes from a read error, as the CDR3 has no conserved phenylalanine or tryptophan at its end. The chain recombines TRBV29-1 with TRBJ2-3; D may be TRBD2 (6 bases). The CDR3 covers 13 residues. CDR1 is SQVTM, CDR2 ANQGSEA, per germline. The CDR3 coding sequence is TGCAGCATTGACGAACTAGCAGCAGATACACAGTATTTG. Translating it yields CSIDELAADTQYL.

As regards this clonotype: One end of the junction does not line up with germline, which may come from a read error. V and J are TRBV4-1 and TRBJ1-4; TRBD1 aligns across 7 bases. Germline V gene data show CDR1 as MGHRA and CDR2 as YSYEKL. The CDR3 totals 14 residues. This chain's CDR3 is CASSSTGTREKLFF. Here the CDR3 DNA reads TGCGCTAGCAGCTCGACAGGGACACGAGAAAAACTGTTTTTT.

On this clonotype: Relative to the germline gene, one junction end is altered; a read error may explain this. The chain recombines TRBV11-2 with TRBJ2-3, with 10 bases fitting TRBD2. The CDR3 extends over 18 amino acids. The germline V gene encodes CDR1 SGHAT and CDR2 FQNNGV. The CDR3, as DNA: TGTGCCAGGAGCCCGTGGGGAACAGCGGGAGGGGACACAGCTACGCAGTATTTT. This gives the protein CARSPWGTAGGDTATQYF.